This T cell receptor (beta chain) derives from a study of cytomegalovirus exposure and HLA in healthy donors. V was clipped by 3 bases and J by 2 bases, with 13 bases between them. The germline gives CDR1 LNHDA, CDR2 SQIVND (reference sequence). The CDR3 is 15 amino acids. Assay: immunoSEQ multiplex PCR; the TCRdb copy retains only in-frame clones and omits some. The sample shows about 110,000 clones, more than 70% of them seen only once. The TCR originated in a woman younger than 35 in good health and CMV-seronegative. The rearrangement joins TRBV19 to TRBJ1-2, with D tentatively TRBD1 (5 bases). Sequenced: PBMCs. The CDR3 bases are TGTGCCAGTAGTATTTTTTCAGGGCAGAACTATGGCTACACCTTC. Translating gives CASSIFSGQNYGYTF.